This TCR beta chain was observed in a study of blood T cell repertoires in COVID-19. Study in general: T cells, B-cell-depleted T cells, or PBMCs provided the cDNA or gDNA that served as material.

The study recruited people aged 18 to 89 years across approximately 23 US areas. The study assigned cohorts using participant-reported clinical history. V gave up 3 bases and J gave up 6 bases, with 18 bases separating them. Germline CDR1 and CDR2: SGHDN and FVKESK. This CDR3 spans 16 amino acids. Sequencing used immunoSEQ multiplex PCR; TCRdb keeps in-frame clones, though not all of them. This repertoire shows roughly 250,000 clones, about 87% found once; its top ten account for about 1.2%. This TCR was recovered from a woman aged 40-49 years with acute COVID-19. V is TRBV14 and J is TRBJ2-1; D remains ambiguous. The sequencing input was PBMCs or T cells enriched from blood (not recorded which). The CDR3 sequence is CASSQADYRRGNEQFF. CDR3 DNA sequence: TGTGCCAGCAGCCAGGCGGATTACCGAAGAGGCAATGAGCAGTTCTTC. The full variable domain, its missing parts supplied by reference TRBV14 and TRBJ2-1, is EAGVTQFPSHSVIEKGQTVTLRCDPISGHDNLYWYRRVMGKEIKFLLHFVKESKQDESGMPNNRFLAERTGGTYSTLKVQPAELEDSGVYFCASSQADYRRGNEQFFGPGTRLTVL.